This passage covers 27 T cell receptor beta chains from one sample sequenced in a study of blood T cell repertoires in COVID-19. The assay was immunoSEQ multiplex PCR, and TCRdb's table has in-frame clones only and misses some. The repertoire holds about 120,000 clones, with about four fifths as singletons. The specimen was peripheral blood. The origin of the receptors is a man in his 60s with acute or convalescent COVID-19.

This clone is a singleton in its sample. The chain has TRBV4-2 and TRBJ2-7, with D possibly being TRBD1 (6 bases). Trimming stripped 0 bases from V and 6 bases from J, with 15 bases between. Per germline, CDR1 LGHNA and CDR2 YNFKEQ. The CDR3 covers 15 residues. In nucleotides, the CDR3 is TGTGCCAGCAGCCAAGATTTGGCCGGGACACGCGAGCAGTACTTC. It is translated as CASSQDLAGTREQYF.

The chain couples TRBV27 to TRBJ2-2; 9 bases align to TRBD1. CDR3 length: 15 residues. Germline CDR1 and CDR2: MNHEY and SMNVEV (reference sequence). The trim removed 6 bases at V and 5 bases at J, leaving 7 bases unmatched. The CDR3 nucleotides are TGTGCCAGCAGGTCACAGGGGGCATGGACCGGGGAGCTGTTTTTT. This sequence encodes CASRSQGAWTGELFF.

The V call is TRBV7-3, the J call TRBJ1-2, with D perhaps TRBD1 (5 bases). CDR3 size: 13 residues. Trimming left V 4 bases short and J 2 bases short, with 8 bases between. The germline gives CDR1 SGHTA, CDR2 FQGTGA. In DNA, the CDR3 is TGTGCCAGCAGCTCCAGGGCCAACTATGGCTACACCTTC. Translated, it gives CASSSRANYGYTF.

This clone was detected once. This rearrangement joins TRBV2 to TRBJ2-3; 13 bases agree with TRBD2. The ends lost 7 bases at V and 4 bases at J; junction bases unmatched: 2. Germline values: CDR1 SNHLY, CDR2 FYNNEI. This CDR3 comprises 14 residues. In nucleotides, the CDR3 is TGTGCCAGCATACTAGCGGGAGGGCCAGATACGCAGTATTTT. Translation gives CASILAGGPDTQYF.

The rearrangement uses TRBV28 and TRBJ2-5; 12 nucleotides align to TRBD1. With 5 bases clipped from V and 5 bases from J, the junction kept 12 bases outside the gene matches. Germline CDR1 is MDHEN and CDR2 is SYDVKM. CDR3 length equals 17 residues. For the CDR3, the DNA is TGTGCCAGCAGTACGCACCGGGGACAGGGGGCTTGGGAGACCCAGTACTTC. Its translation is CASSTHRGQGAWETQYF.

CDR3: CASRGQVSNNEQFF. CDR3 nucleotide sequence: TGTGCCAGCAGGGGACAGGTGTCTAACAATGAGCAGTTCTTC. This chain links TRBV2 with TRBJ2-1; TRBD1 matches at 8 bases. The CDR3 spans 14 residues. Germline CDR1 and CDR2: SNHLY and FYNNEI. V lost 6 bases, J lost 5 bases, and 6 bases stayed unmatched.

The genes are TRBV27 and TRBJ2-1; TRBD2 agrees at 10 bases. The J segment lost 7 bases and the V segment lost 3 bases, leaving 3 bases of the junction unmatched. Germline V CDR1 and CDR2: MNHEY, SMNVEV (reference sequence). The CDR3 runs to 14 residues. CDR3 sequence (DNA): TGTGCCAGCAGTTTCAGCGGGAGGGGGAATGAGCAGTTCTTC. Translating gives CASSFSGRGNEQFF.

J is TRBJ1-6 and V is TRBV25-1; D possibly corresponds to TRBD1 (6 bases). This CDR3 contains 15 residues. The V gene lost 5 bases and the J gene lost 4 bases, with 12 bases spanning the gap. CDR1 is MGHDK and CDR2 is SYGVNS in the germline V gene. The CDR3 nucleotides are TGTGCCAGCAGTAAACAGGGTCGTTATAATTCACCCCTCCACTTT. This encodes CASSKQGRYNSPLHF.

This chain joins TRBV9 and TRBJ2-1; 10 bases align to TRBD1. This CDR3 comprises 16 residues. V lost 4 bases to trimming and J lost 4 bases; unmatched junction nucleotides: 8. The germline V gene has CDR1 SGDLS and CDR2 YYNGEE. The CDR3 sequence: CASSPRGGQGYNEQFF. DNA for the CDR3: TGTGCCAGCAGCCCGAGGGGGGGACAGGGGTACAATGAGCAGTTCTTC.

The rearrangement uses TRBV14 and TRBJ1-3; D perhaps matches TRBD1 (5 bases). The germline V gene has CDR1 SGHDN and CDR2 FVKESK. The CDR3 has 18 amino acids. V gave up 6 bases and J gave up 4 bases, with 25 bases separating them. CDR3 nucleotides: TGTGCCAGCAGGCCAGATCCAAGACAGTATGCTCCCGGAAACACCATATATTTT. The encoded protein is CASRPDPRQYAPGNTIYF.

The V and J genes are TRBV12-3 or TRBV12-4 and TRBJ1-5; D is perhaps TRBD1 (5 bases). The CDR3 consists of 13 residues. Trimming took off 5 bases at V and 11 bases at J, with 16 bases between the two ends. CDR3 sequence reads: CASSPRAGLTQHF. The CDR3 DNA sequence: TGTGCCAGCAGTCCCCGTGCGGGGCTGACCCAGCATTTT.

This rearrangement joins TRBV9 to TRBJ2-3, with 8 bases that match TRBD1. After removal of 3 bases from V and 3 bases from J, the junction contained 9 bases not matched to a gene. The CDR3 covers 16 residues. CDR1 SGDLS and CDR2 YYNGEE come from the germline V gene. CDR3 sequence: CASSAPTGAGTDTQYF. CDR3 in DNA: TGTGCCAGCAGCGCCCCGACAGGGGCTGGAACAGATACGCAGTATTTT.

The rearrangement uses TRBV19 and TRBJ1-2; 10 bases are shared with TRBD1. The CDR3 extends over 12 amino acids. J lost 5 bases, V lost 6 bases, and 0 bases had no gene match. Germline V gene data show CDR1 as LNHDA and CDR2 as SQIVND (reference sequence). CDR3 loop: CASRDRGYGYTF. CDR3 nucleotide sequence: TGTGCCAGTAGGGACAGGGGGTATGGCTACACCTTC. The complete variable domain, with remaining parts taken from reference TRBV19 and TRBJ1-2, reads DGGITQSPKYLFRKEGQNVTLSCEQNLNHDAMYWYRQDPGQGLRLIYYSQIVNDFQKGDIAEGYSVSREKKESFPLTVTSAQKNPTAFYLCASRDRGYGYTFGSGTRLTVV.

This clone was counted a single time. The chain is built from TRBV12-3 or TRBV12-4 and TRBJ1-2; D is possibly TRBD1 (5 bases). The V end was cut by 3 bases, the J end by 4 bases, with 9 bases between. The CDR3 has 13 residues. The CDR3 sequence: CASSFLTVYGYTF. The CDR3 region has the DNA TGTGCCAGCAGTTTTCTGACAGTCTATGGCTACACCTTC.

This clone appeared a single time. The CDR3 sequence is CAISNPQTGQETQYF. CDR3 nucleotide sequence: TGTGCCATCAGCAACCCTCAGACAGGTCAAGAGACCCAGTACTTC. The V and J genes are TRBV10-3 and TRBJ2-5; possible D gene TRBD1, 6 bases. V lost 6 bases and J 2 bases, leaving 16 bases between the germline ends. CDR1 ENHRY and CDR2 SYGVKD come from the germline V gene. The CDR3 is 15 residues long.

The chain couples TRBV7-3 to TRBJ2-2, with 7 bases lining up with TRBD2. The V gene end was trimmed by 5 bases and the J gene end by 5 bases; junction bases not matched to a gene: 8. The V gene's germline CDR1 is SGHTA and CDR2 FQGTGA. CDR3 length: 15 residues. The CDR3: CASSPGLVKTGELFF. In DNA, the CDR3 is TGTGCCAGCAGCCCCGGACTAGTGAAAACCGGGGAGCTGTTTTTT.

A single count supports this clone. The rearrangement joins TRBV3-1 (or the pseudogene TRBV3-2) to TRBJ1-2, with 8 positions matching TRBD1. The germline gives CDR1 LGHDT, CDR2 YNNKEL (reference sequence). V shed 4 bases and J 5 bases; nucleotides not matched to a gene: 3. This CDR3 is built from 13 residues. The CDR3 spells CASSLGQVYGYTF. In nucleotides, the CDR3 is TGTGCCAGCAGCCTGGGACAGGTATATGGCTACACCTTC.

DNA for the CDR3: TGTGCCAGCAGCCGACTAGCGGGAGGGGGGGCCGAGCAGTACTTC. Protein: CASSRLAGGGAEQYF. This chain connects TRBV28 to TRBJ2-7, with TRBD2 identical over 14 bases. CDR1 MDHEN and CDR2 SYDVKM come from the germline V gene. The junction had 7 bases not matched to a gene; V was cut back by 6 bases and J by 6 bases. The CDR3 has 15 residues.

On this clone: The junction departs from germline at one end; a sequencing error may be responsible. The genes are TRBV6-1 and TRBJ1-2, with 8 positions matching TRBD1. The CDR3 length is 14 residues. Germline V lookup: CDR1 MNHNS, CDR2 SASEGT. The CDR3 nucleotides are TGTGCCAGCAGAGAAGGGACAGGCCCGCATGGCTACACCTTC. Residues: CASREGTGPHGYTF.

CDR3 amino acids: CASSLVATPPTDTQYF. The CDR3 DNA sequence: TGCGCCAGCAGCTTGGTAGCGACCCCCCCCACAGATACGCAGTATTTT. The rearrangement uses TRBV5-1 and TRBJ2-3; weak D call: TRBD2 (5 bases). The CDR3 is 16 residues long. V gave up 0 bases and J gave up 2 bases, with 13 bases separating them. CDR1 and CDR2 (germline): SGHRS, YFSETQ.

This chain links TRBV5-4 with TRBJ1-2; D unresolved. This CDR3 is 17 amino acids long. Germline CDR1 SGHNT, CDR2 YYREEE (reference sequence). V shed 0 bases and J shed 3 bases, with 18 bases lying between them. CDR3 in DNA: TGTGCCAGCAGCTTGGATCCGGCAGGCAGTTCCCACTATGGCTACACCTTC. Its translation is CASSLDPAGSSHYGYTF.

V gene TRBV4-1 combines with J gene TRBJ2-1; TRBD2 matches at 10 bases. Germline trimming cut 0 bases from V and 5 bases from J; bases unmatched to any gene: 13. Germline loops: CDR1 MGHRA, CDR2 YSYEKL. The CDR3 is made up of 19 amino acids. CDR3 sequence (DNA): TGCGCCAGCAGCCAAGATGTTGGTGTTTCGGGACTAGCGCACAATGAGCAGTTCTTC. It specifies CASSQDVGVSGLAHNEQFF.

The chain employs TRBV6-5 and TRBJ1-4, with D possibly TRBD1 on 6 matching bases. The CDR3 totals 15 residues. CDR1 and CDR2 from the germline V gene are MNHEY and SVGAGI. Between the trimmed V and J ends, which lost 0 bases and 7 bases, there was a span of 12 bases. DNA for the CDR3: TGTGCCAGCAGTTACTCCTTTGGACAGATTGAAAAACTGTTTTTT. This gives the protein CASSYSFGQIEKLFF.

This clone appeared a few times. The chain carries TRBV4-1 and TRBJ2-7, with 9 nucleotides matching TRBD1. Germline assignment: CDR1 MGHRA and CDR2 YSYEKL. V shed 2 bases, J shed 4 bases, and the junction held 6 bases outside the gene matches. CDR3 length: 15 amino acids. The CDR3 loop is CASSQPTGQGYEQYF. CDR3 in DNA: TGCGCCAGCAGCCAACCGACTGGACAGGGGTACGAGCAGTACTTC.

The V call is TRBV3-1 (or the pseudogene TRBV3-2), the J call TRBJ1-3; maybe TRBD1 (5 bases). Trimming took 3 bases from V and 0 from J, leaving 12 bases between them. CDR3 length: 16 residues. Germline V gives CDR1 LGHDT, CDR2 YNNKEL (reference sequence). The DNA for the CDR3 is TGTGCCAGCAGCCAGGGGCTGGTAAACTCTGGAAACACCATATATTTT. It encodes CASSQGLVNSGNTIYF.

This chain joins TRBV28 and TRBJ2-7; 7 bases align to TRBD2. The CDR3 contains 16 residues. The V gene's germline CDR1 is MDHEN and CDR2 SYDVKM. Trimming took 5 bases from V and 4 from J; bases not matched to a gene: 14. The CDR3 spells CASSPSGVGGTYEQYF. The CDR3, as DNA: TGTGCCAGCAGTCCAAGTGGGGTGGGAGGGACTTACGAGCAGTACTTC.

Concerning this clone: Other DNA sequences in this sample translate to the same CDR3. This chain uses TRBV3-1 (or the pseudogene TRBV3-2) with TRBJ2-7; 12 nucleotides agree with TRBD2. The CDR3 sequence is 15 residues long. J lost 6 bases, V lost 1 base, and 4 bases had no gene match. CDR1 and CDR2 (germline): LGHDT, YNNKEL (reference sequence). The CDR3 loop reads CASSQVGLAGREQYF. Here the CDR3 DNA reads TGTGCCAGCAGCCAAGTTGGACTAGCGGGACGCGAGCAGTACTTC.